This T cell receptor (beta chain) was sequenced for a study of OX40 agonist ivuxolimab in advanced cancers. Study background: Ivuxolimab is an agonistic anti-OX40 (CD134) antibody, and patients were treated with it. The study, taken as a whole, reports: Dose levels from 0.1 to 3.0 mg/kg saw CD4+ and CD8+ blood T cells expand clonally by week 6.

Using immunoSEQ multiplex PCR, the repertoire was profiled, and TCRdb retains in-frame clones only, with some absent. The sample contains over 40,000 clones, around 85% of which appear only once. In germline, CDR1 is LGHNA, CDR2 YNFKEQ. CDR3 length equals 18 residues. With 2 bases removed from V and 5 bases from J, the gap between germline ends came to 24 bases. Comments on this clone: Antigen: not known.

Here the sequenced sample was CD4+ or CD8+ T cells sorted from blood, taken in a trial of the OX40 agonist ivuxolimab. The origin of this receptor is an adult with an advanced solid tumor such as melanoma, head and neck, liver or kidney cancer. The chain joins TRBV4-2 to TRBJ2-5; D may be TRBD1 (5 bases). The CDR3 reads CASSQPPLVGRDGETQYF. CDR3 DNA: TGTGCCAGCAGCCAACCCCCTCTTGTTGGCAGGGATGGGGAGACCCAGTACTTC.